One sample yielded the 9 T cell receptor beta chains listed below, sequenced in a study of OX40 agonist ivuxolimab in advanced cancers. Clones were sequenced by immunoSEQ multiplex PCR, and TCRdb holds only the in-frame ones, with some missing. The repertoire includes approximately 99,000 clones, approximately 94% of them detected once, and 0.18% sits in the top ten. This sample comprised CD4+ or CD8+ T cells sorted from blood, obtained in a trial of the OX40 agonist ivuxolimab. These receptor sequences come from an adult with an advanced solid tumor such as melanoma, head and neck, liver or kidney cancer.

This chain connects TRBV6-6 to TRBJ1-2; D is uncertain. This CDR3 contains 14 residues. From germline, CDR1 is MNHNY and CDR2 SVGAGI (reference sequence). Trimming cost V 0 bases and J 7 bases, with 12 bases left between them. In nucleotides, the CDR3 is TGTGCCAGCAGTTACTCGGGAACCCCTCTTGGCTACACCTTC. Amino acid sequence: CASSYSGTPLGYTF.

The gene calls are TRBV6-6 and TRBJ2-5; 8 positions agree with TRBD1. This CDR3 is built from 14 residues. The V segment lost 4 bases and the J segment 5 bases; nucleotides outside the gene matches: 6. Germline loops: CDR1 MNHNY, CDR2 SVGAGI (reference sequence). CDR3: CASSSSGGRETQYF. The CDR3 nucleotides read TGTGCCAGCAGTTCTTCAGGGGGCCGGGAGACCCAGTACTTC.

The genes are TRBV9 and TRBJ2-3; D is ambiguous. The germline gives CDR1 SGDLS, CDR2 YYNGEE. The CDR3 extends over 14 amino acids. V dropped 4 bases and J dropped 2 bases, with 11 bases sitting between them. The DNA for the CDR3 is TGTGCCAGCAGCATGACTCCATACACAGATACGCAGTATTTT. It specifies CASSMTPYTDTQYF.

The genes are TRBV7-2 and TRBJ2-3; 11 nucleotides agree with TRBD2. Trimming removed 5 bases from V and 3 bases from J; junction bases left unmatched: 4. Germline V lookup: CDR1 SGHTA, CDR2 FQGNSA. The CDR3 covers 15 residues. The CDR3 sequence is CASSLRLAGTDTQYF. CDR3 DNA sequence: TGTGCCAGCAGCCTCCGACTAGCGGGGACAGATACGCAGTATTTT.

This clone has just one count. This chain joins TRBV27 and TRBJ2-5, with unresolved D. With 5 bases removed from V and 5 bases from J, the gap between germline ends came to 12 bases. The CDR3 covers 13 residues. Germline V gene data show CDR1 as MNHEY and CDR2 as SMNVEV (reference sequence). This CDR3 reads CASSPRLGETQYF. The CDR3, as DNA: TGTGCCAGCAGTCCCCGCCTAGGGGAGACCCAGTACTTC.

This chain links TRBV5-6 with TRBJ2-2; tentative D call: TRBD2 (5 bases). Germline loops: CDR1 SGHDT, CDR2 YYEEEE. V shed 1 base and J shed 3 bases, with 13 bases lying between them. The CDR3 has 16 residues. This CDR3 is CASSLFPDGDTGELFF. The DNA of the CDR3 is TGTGCCAGCAGCTTGTTTCCGGACGGGGACACCGGGGAGCTGTTTTTT.

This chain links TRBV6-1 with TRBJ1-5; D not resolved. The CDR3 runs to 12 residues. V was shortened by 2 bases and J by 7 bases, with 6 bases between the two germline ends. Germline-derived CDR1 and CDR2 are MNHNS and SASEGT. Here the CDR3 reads CASSEIRQPQHF. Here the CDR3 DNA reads TGTGCCAGCAGTGAAATCCGACAGCCCCAGCATTTT.

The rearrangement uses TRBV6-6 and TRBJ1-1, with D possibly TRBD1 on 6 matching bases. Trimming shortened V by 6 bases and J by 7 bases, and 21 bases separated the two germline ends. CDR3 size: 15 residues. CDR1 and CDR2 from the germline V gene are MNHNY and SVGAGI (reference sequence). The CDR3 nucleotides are TGTGCCAGCAGCTCGTCGGGGGGGGACAAACTTGAAGCTTTCTTT. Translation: CASSSSGGDKLEAFF.

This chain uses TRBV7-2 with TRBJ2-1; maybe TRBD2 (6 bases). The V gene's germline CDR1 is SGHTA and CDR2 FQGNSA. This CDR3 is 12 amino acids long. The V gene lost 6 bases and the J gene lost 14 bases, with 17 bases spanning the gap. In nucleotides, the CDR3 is TGTGCCAGCAGTCGAACTAGCCGGGTCGAGTTCTTC. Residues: CASSRTSRVEFF.